This TCR beta chain appears in the sequencing data of a study of identical twins. General observations from the study: The presence of invariant MAIT and iNKT cells could partly confound analyses of zero-insertion sequences. Where out-of-frame alpha sequences were twin-shared, they showed excess low generation probability.

Template switching added a universal primer binding site, and final cDNA carried unique molecular identifiers. Each CDR3 protein is one row after TCRdb ran MiXCR on the 5' RACE reads. The repertoire holds 150,000 or so distinct CDR3 sequences, with roughly 3.5% as singletons. Every sampled donor was Caucasian and healthy. This clonotype was recorded at least ten times. Its matching antigen is unknown. CDR3 length equals 12 residues. Germline loops: CDR1 DFQATT, CDR2 SNEGSKA (reference sequence). The V end lost 3 bases, the J end lost 5 bases, and 8 bases lay between the germline ends. This sequence joins TRBV20-1 and TRBJ2-1; the D is unclear. The sequencing sample was made of memory T cells sorted from blood. This receptor was obtained from a man younger than 35 in good health. The CDR3 bases are TGCAGTGCTAGCCGGAATAACAATGAGCAGTTCTTC. It translates to CSASRNNNEQFF.